These 5 T cell receptor beta chains share one sample of origin, sequenced in a study of blood T cell repertoires in COVID-19. This table comes from immunoSEQ multiplex PCR, and its TCRdb copy is limited to in-frame clones, with some not included. The table includes around 120,000 clones, 85% to 90% detected once. The sample consisted of peripheral blood. These receptors were obtained from an elderly man with acute or convalescent COVID-19.

The sample holds a few counts of this clone. The chain recombines TRBV7-3 with TRBJ1-3; TRBD1 might be the D (5 bases). The CDR3 spans 19 residues. CDR1 and CDR2 (germline): SGHTA, FQGTGA. The V end lost 0 bases, the J end lost 0 bases, and 18 bases lay between the germline ends. CDR3 DNA: TGTGCCAGCAGCTTAACCGGGGGACGGGGATCTATCTCTGGAAACACCATATATTTT. Amino acids: CASSLTGGRGSISGNTIYF.

The CDR3 here is CASKTSGRFDEQYF. CDR3 in DNA: TGTGCCAGCAAGACTAGCGGGAGGTTCGACGAGCAGTACTTC. The chain employs TRBV6-5 and TRBJ2-7; 13 bases are shared with TRBD2. J gave up 5 bases and V 7 bases, and 5 bases lay outside the gene matches. The CDR3 totals 14 residues. From germline, CDR1 is MNHEY and CDR2 SVGAGI.

The V gene is TRBV5-1, the J gene TRBJ1-3, with 8 positions matching TRBD1. The V and J ends lost 1 base and 0 bases, in that order; junction bases with no gene match: 9. The CDR3 has 18 residues. Per the germline V gene, CDR1 is SGHRS and CDR2 is YFSETQ. The CDR3 DNA is TGCGCCAGCAGCTTGAGTTGGTCTACAGGGGGCTCTGGAAACACCATATATTTT. Translated, it gives CASSLSWSTGGSGNTIYF.

V gene TRBV24-1 combines with J gene TRBJ1-6; TRBD1 matches 10 bases. J was trimmed by 5 bases and V by 7 bases; bases with no gene match: 1. CDR1 and CDR2 (germline): KGHDR, SFDVKD. This CDR3 region has 14 residues. CDR3 coding DNA: TGTGCCACCAGGGGGACAGGGGATAATTCACCCCTCCACTTT. This encodes CATRGTGDNSPLHF.

The V gene is TRBV11-2, the J gene TRBJ1-4; D gene unclear. Trimming took 5 bases from V and 4 from J, leaving 11 bases between them. The CDR3 is 14 residues long. Germline CDR1 SGHAT, CDR2 FQNNGV. This CDR3 is CASSVAVINEKLFF. CDR3 sequence (DNA): TGTGCCAGCAGCGTAGCAGTCATTAATGAAAAACTGTTTTTT. Full variable domain (remainder filled in from reference TRBV11-2 and TRBJ1-4): EAGVAQSPRYKIIEKRQSVAFWCNPISGHATLYWYQQILGQGPKLLIQFQNNGVVDDSQLPKDRFSAERLKGVDSTLKIQPAKLEDSAVYLCASSVAVINEKLFFGSGTQLSVL.